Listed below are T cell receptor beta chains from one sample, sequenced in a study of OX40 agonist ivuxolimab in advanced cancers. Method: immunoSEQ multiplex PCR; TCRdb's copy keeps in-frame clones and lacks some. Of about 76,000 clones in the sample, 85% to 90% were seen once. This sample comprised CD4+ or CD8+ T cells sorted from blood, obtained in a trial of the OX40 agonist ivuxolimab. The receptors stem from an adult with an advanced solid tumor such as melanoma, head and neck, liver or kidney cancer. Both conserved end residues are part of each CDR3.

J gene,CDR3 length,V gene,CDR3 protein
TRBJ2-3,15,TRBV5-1,CASSAGTGITDTQYF
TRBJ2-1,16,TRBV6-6,CASSYSSYLFYNEQFF
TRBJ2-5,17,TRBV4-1,CASSTKGPAGAQETQYF
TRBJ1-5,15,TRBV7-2,CASSLALGGNQPQHF
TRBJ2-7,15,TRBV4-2,CASSSHRWGSGEQYF
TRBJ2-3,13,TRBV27,CASSLKGTDTQYF
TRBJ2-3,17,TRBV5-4,CASSLARLAGVTDTQYF
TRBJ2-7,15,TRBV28,CASSWSGTAFYEQYF
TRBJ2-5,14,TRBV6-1,CASSEDGVRETQYF
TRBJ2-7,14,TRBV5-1,CASSYYRESNEQYF
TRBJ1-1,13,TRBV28,CASIEARNTEAFF
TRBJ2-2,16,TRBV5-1,CASSLGGQGTTGELFF
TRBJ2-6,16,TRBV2,CASRYLGESGANVLTF
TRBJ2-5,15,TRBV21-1,CASSKAPLAPETQYF
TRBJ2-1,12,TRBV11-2,CASSLARGEQFF
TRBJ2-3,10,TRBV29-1,CSLGTDTQYF
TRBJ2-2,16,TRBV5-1,CASRSQRGANTGELFF
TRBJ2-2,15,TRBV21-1,CASSPRDRDTGELFF
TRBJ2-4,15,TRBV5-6,CASSLTGGTKNIQYF
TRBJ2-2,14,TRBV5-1,CASSLGPNTGELFF
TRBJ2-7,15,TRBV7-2,CASSSAGTGYTKQYF
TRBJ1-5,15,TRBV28,CASRPPQGSNQPQHF
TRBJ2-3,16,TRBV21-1,CASSKGISKGTDTQYF
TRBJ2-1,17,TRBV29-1,CSVEGKTSGLSYNEQFF
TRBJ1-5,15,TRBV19,CASSIEGVSNQPQHF
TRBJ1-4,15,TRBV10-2,CASSEGRAQGEKLFF
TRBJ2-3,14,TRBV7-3,CASSLASGTDTQYF
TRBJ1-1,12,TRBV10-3,CATAVGQSEAFF
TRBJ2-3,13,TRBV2,CASSEGLADTQYF
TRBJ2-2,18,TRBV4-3,CASSQDPIAGTNTGELFF
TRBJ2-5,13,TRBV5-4,CASSPDHQETQYF
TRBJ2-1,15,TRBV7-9,CASSSHQRVRGEQFF